These T cell receptor beta chains were read from a single sample in a study of T cell responses to AZD1222 COVID-19 vaccine. Data came from immunoSEQ multiplex PCR; TCRdb stores just in-frame clones and leaves some out. The sample includes fewer than 150,000 clones, roughly 87% of them seen just once. This specimen consisted of peripheral blood, obtained 28 days after the second AZD1222 dose. These receptors were obtained from an adult who received the AZD1222 COVID-19 vaccine. The CDR3 runs from the conserved cysteine through the conserved F or W. Each record gives: D gene, J gene, clone size, V gene, CDR3 protein, CDR3 DNA. D genes are given only for firm matches. Part of the rows lack a size; the others show once, few, many or a class for expanded clones.

TRBD1	TRBJ1-2	NA	TRBV19	CASSHGTGGNYGYTF	TGTGCCAGTAGCCACGGGACAGGGGGGAACTATGGCTACACCTTC
NA	TRBJ1-2	NA	TRBV6-1	CASSEGGAGNYGYTF	TGTGCCAGCAGTGAAGGGGGGGCAGGGAACTATGGCTACACCTTC
TRBD2	TRBJ2-1	NA	TRBV29-1	CSVLGTSGVNEQFF	TGCAGCGTTCTCGGGACTAGCGGGGTAAATGAGCAGTTCTTC
NA	TRBJ1-5	NA	TRBV7-9	CASSLQNQPQHF	TGTGCCAGCAGCTTACAGAATCAGCCCCAGCATTTT
NA	TRBJ2-1	NA	TRBV29-1	CSAGEPLPYNEQFF	TGCAGCGCCGGGGAGCCTCTTCCCTACAATGAGCAGTTCTTC
TRBD1	TRBJ2-2	once	TRBV18	CASSPRRGQGAIGELFF	TGTGCCAGCTCACCACGCAGAGGGCAGGGGGCGATCGGGGAGCTGTTTTTT
NA	TRBJ1-6	NA	TRBV7-9	CASSLGQRRNNSPLHF	TGTGCCAGCAGCTTAGGACAGCGAAGGAATAATTCACCCCTCCACTTT
NA	TRBJ2-5	NA	TRBV4-3	CASSQDKETGRETQYF	TGCGCCAGCAGCCAAGATAAGGAAACAGGGCGAGAGACCCAGTACTTC
TRBD1	TRBJ1-2	NA	TRBV19	CASSTWTGEGYTF	TGTGCCAGTAGTACATGGACAGGAGAAGGCTACACCTTC
NA	TRBJ1-2	NA	TRBV7-9	CASSLWPGVHGYTF	TGTGCCAGCAGCTTATGGCCTGGCGTCCATGGCTACACCTTC
NA	TRBJ1-2	NA	TRBV18	CASSPELRHGYTF	TGTGCCAGCTCACCGGAATTACGACATGGCTACACCTTC
NA	TRBJ2-5	once	TRBV7-7	CASSFSSGETQYF	TGTGCCAGCAGCTTTAGCTCGGGAGAGACCCAGTACTTC
NA	TRBJ1-3	NA	TRBV3-1/TRBV3-2	CASSPRGNTIYF	TGTGCCAGCAGCCCCCGCGGAAACACCATATATTTT
TRBD1	TRBJ2-7	NA	TRBV6-5	CASRSPGQGSYEQYF	TGTGCCAGCAGATCACCGGGACAGGGCTCCTACGAGCAGTACTTC
TRBD1	TRBJ1-3	once	TRBV7-8	CASSIGTGVGNTIYF	TGTGCCAGCAGCATAGGGACAGGGGTCGGAAACACCATATATTTT
NA	TRBJ1-1	NA	TRBV6-5	CASNRSWNTEAFF	TGTGCCAGCAATAGGTCCTGGAACACTGAAGCTTTCTTT
NA	TRBJ2-1	NA	TRBV7-9	CASSQLDREQFF	TGTGCCAGCAGCCAACTTGACCGGGAGCAGTTCTTC
TRBD1	TRBJ1-4	NA	TRBV7-9	CASSLGYRGNEKLFF	TGTGCCAGCAGCTTAGGGTACAGGGGAAATGAAAAACTGTTTTTT
TRBD1	TRBJ2-5	NA	TRBV18	CASSPPWDRNMGTQYF	TGTGCCAGCTCACCACCATGGGACAGGAATATGGGGACCCAGTACTTC
NA	TRBJ1-2	NA	TRBV6-5	CASSYGRPGSNYGYTF	TGTGCCAGCAGTTACGGTCGGCCGGGATCTAACTATGGCTACACCTTC
NA	TRBJ1-2	NA	TRBV3-1/TRBV3-2	CASSQVADSGYTF	TGTGCCAGCAGCCAAGTGGCAGATAGTGGCTACACCTTC
TRBD1	TRBJ1-2	NA	TRBV3-1/TRBV3-2	CASSPPRAGGNGYTF	TGTGCCAGCAGCCCCCCCCGGGCAGGGGGGAATGGCTACACCTTC
NA	TRBJ1-3	NA	TRBV24-1	CATSLNVVRGNTIYF	TGTGCCACCAGTTTAAACGTGGTCCGTGGAAACACCATATATTTT
NA	TRBJ1-3	NA	TRBV27	CASSPGAETGNTIYF	TGTGCCAGCAGTCCCGGGGCGGAAACCGGAAACACCATATATTTT
TRBD2	TRBJ2-5	NA	TRBV5-1	CASSDFTSGQETQYF	TGCGCCAGCAGCGACTTCACTAGCGGTCAAGAGACCCAGTACTTC
TRBD2	TRBJ2-1	NA	TRBV19	CASRSSGSYNEQFF	TGTGCCAGTAGGTCTAGCGGGAGCTACAATGAGCAGTTCTTC
NA	TRBJ1-1	once	TRBV7-9	CASSSKLLRGKGTEAFF	TGTGCCAGCAGCTCTAAATTACTGAGGGGGAAAGGCACTGAAGCTTTCTTT
NA	TRBJ2-7	NA	TRBV28	CASLGIWDGPSYEQYF	TGTGCCAGCTTGGGTATTTGGGACGGGCCCTCCTACGAGCAGTACTTC
TRBD1	TRBJ1-6	NA	TRBV30	CAWSPRGGTGVSPLHF	TGTGCCTGGAGTCCCCGGGGAGGGACAGGGGTATCACCCCTCCACTTT
NA	TRBJ2-7	NA	TRBV7-9	CASSRGSPGEQYF	TGTGCCAGCAGTCGGGGATCTCCGGGCGAGCAGTACTTC